This paragraph covers one T cell receptor (beta chain) sequence. Sequencing used immunoSEQ multiplex PCR; TCRdb keeps in-frame clones, though not all of them. This table holds roughly 22,000 clones, approximately 90% found once. This entry is derived from a study of blood T cell repertoires in COVID-19. Background on the study: PBMCs, B-cell-depleted T cells, or T cells were the source of the cDNA or gDNA that made up the material.

The J segment lost 2 bases and the V segment lost 2 bases, leaving 4 bases of the junction unmatched. Looked up from germline, CDR1 is SGHNT and CDR2 is YYREEE (reference sequence). The CDR3 is made up of 15 amino acids. The specimen was peripheral blood. The chain uses TRBV5-4 and TRBJ2-5, with 9 nucleotides matching TRBD2. The source is a man between 65 and 85 years old with active COVID-19. In DNA, the CDR3 is TGTGCCAGCAGCTTCGGCGGGAGGGGACAAGAGACCCAGTACTTC. Translating it yields CASSFGGRGQETQYF.